This entry lists 16 T cell receptor beta chains sequenced from one sample in a study of early T cells in non-severe SARS-CoV-2 infection. TCRdb re-analysed the 5' RACE reads in MiXCR, keeping a single row per CDR3 protein. The sample yields tens of thousands of distinct CDR3 sequences, 5% seen once. The source was whole blood, collected at baseline. These TCRs come from an adult who was a healthcare worker with PCR-confirmed SARS-CoV-2 infection or an uninfected control (not recorded which).

The chain couples TRBV28 to TRBJ2-5, with TRBD2 as a possible D gene (5 bases). With 6 bases removed from V and 4 bases from J, the gap between germline ends came to 21 bases. CDR1 is MDHEN, CDR2 SYDVKM, per germline. The CDR3 has 16 residues. The chain's CDR3 is CASSPPGPGDGETQYF. The CDR3 DNA sequence: TGTGCCAGCAGCCCCCCGGGCCCCGGGGATGGAGAGACCCAGTACTTC.

This clonotype was counted at least ten times. The chain joins TRBV29-1 to TRBJ1-3; 8 nucleotides line up with TRBD1. J was trimmed by 2 bases and V by 6 bases; bases with no gene match: 6. The germline CDR1 and CDR2 sequences are SQVTM and ANQGSEA. The CDR3 covers 14 residues. CDR3 sequence reads: CSVATTGAGNTIYF. As DNA, the CDR3 is TGCAGCGTGGCCACGACAGGGGCTGGAAACACCATATATTTT.

This clonotype has ten or more counts. The junction departs from the called germline gene at one end, perhaps through a read error. The J gene is TRBJ1-2, the V gene TRBV20-1, with TRBD1 matching over 8 bases. The CDR3 has 12 residues. The germline gives CDR1 DFQATT, CDR2 SNEGSKA (reference sequence). The CDR3 spells CSARTGDYGHTF. The CDR3 DNA reads TGCAGTGCTAGGACAGGGGACTATGGCCACACCTTC.

This clonotype was recorded at least ten times. The chain joins TRBV20-1 to TRBJ2-7; D is possibly TRBD1 (6 bases). This CDR3 contains 15 residues. Germline CDR1 reads DFQATT; CDR2 reads SNEGSKA (reference sequence). V lost 4 bases and J lost 5, with 21 bases in between. The CDR3 sequence is CSAIWSSQGKNEQYF. In nucleotides, the CDR3 is TGCAGTGCTATTTGGAGTTCACAGGGAAAGAACGAGCAGTACTTC.

There are many counts of this clonotype. The chain carries TRBV5-6 and TRBJ2-1, with TRBD2 as a possible D gene (6 bases). V lost 1 base, J lost 1 base, and 12 bases lay in between. CDR1 and CDR2 from the germline V gene are SGHDT and YYEEEE. CDR3 length equals 16 residues. Here the CDR3 reads CASSLTGERSYNEQFF. The CDR3 DNA follows: TGTGCCAGCAGCTTGACGGGAGAGAGGTCCTACAATGAGCAGTTCTTC.

This clonotype was seen many times. The chain is built from TRBV12-3 or TRBV12-4 and TRBJ2-7, with unresolved D. Trimming stripped 6 bases from V and 2 bases from J, with 5 bases between. The CDR3 loop spans 11 amino acids. Here the CDR3 DNA reads TGTGCCAGCAGGCCCGCCTACGAGCAGTACTTC. It is translated as CASRPAYEQYF.

This clonotype has ten or more counts. This chain links TRBV6-4 with TRBJ2-3; D may be TRBD1 or TRBD2 (6 bases each). The V end was cut by 2 bases, the J end by 4 bases, with 10 bases between. The CDR3 runs to 14 residues. Germline loops: CDR1 MRHNA, CDR2 SNTAGT. The CDR3 bases are TGTGCCAGCAGTGACAAGGGGGGAGCAGATACGCAGTATTTT. Its protein product is CASSDKGGADTQYF.

This clonotype was seen more than once but under ten times. V gene TRBV7-9 combines with J gene TRBJ1-4; 8 bases are shared with TRBD1. With V trimmed by 4 bases and J by 8 bases, 9 bases remained unmatched. Germline CDR1 reads SEHNR; CDR2 reads FQNEAQ (reference sequence). The CDR3 has 15 residues. CDR3 protein: CASSSPLRTGEKLFF. DNA for the CDR3: TGTGCCAGCAGCTCACCACTTAGGACAGGGGAAAAACTGTTTTTT. Based on the CDR3 plus reference TRBV7-9 and TRBJ1-4, the full variable domain is DTGVSQNPRHKITKRGQNVTFRCDPISEHNRLYWYRQTLGQGPEFLTYFQNEAQLEKSRLLSDRFSAERPKGSFSTLEIQRTEQGDSAMYLCASSSPLRTGEKLFFGSGTQLSVL.

This clonotype was counted ten times or more. The chain combines TRBV5-1 with TRBJ2-1, with TRBD2 identical over 9 bases. This CDR3 contains 11 residues. Germline-derived CDR1 and CDR2 are SGHRS and YFSETQ. The V gene end was trimmed by 7 bases and the J gene end by 10 bases; junction bases not matched to a gene: 3. As DNA, the CDR3 is TGCGCCAGCCTCGGGACTAGCGAGCAGTTCTTC. Protein sequence: CASLGTSEQFF.

The rearrangement uses TRBV7-9 and TRBJ1-1; D perhaps matches TRBD1 (6 bases). The CDR3 consists of 14 residues. With 7 bases removed from V and 2 bases from J, the gap between germline ends came to 14 bases. Germline V gene sequence: CDR1 SEHNR, CDR2 FQNEAQ (reference sequence). The DNA for the CDR3 is TGTGCCAGCATCCTCCCGGGACACAACACTGAAGCTTTCTTT. Translated: CASILPGHNTEAFF.

This clonotype has at least ten counts. The germline gene is not matched at one end of the junction; a read error may be the cause. V and J are TRBV28 and TRBJ1-1; D gene uncertain. The CDR3 sequence is 13 residues long. Germline values: CDR1 MDHEN, CDR2 SYDVKM. The CDR3 DNA reads TGTGTCAGCAGTCGTACAAGGCCCAATGAAGCTTTCTTT. Translating gives CVSSRTRPNEAFF.

This clonotype was detected a few times. The chain has TRBV27 and TRBJ2-7; 10 nucleotides match TRBD1. With 5 bases clipped from V and 3 bases from J, the junction kept 4 bases outside the gene matches. Germline V gene data show CDR1 as MNHEY and CDR2 as SMNVEV (reference sequence). CDR3 length: 14 amino acids. CDR3 residues: CASSIRDRGYEQYF. The CDR3 DNA is TGTGCCAGCAGTATCCGGGACAGGGGCTACGAGCAGTACTTC.

This clonotype was counted only a few times. The rearrangement links TRBV5-4 to TRBJ2-1; D may correspond to TRBD1 or TRBD2 (5 bases each). The CDR3 runs 16 residues. The germline CDR1 and CDR2 sequences are SGHNT and YYREEE (reference sequence). Trimming pared 4 bases from V and 0 bases from J, leaving 14 bases between. CDR3 protein: CASSPTPGSSYNEQFF. The CDR3 DNA is TGTGCCAGCAGCCCGACTCCAGGGAGCTCCTACAATGAGCAGTTCTTC.

This clonotype was seen more than once but under ten times. The V and J genes are TRBV6-5 and TRBJ2-7; D is unclear. This CDR3 is 13 amino acids long. Germline V gives CDR1 MNHEY, CDR2 SVGAGI. Trimming stripped 6 bases from V and 3 bases from J, with 12 bases between. CDR3 DNA: TGTGCCAGCAGCCGTACACCTCGCTACGAGCAGTACTTC. This encodes CASSRTPRYEQYF.

This clonotype was counted ten times or more. The chain is built from TRBV20-1 and TRBJ1-2; TRBD1 might be the D (6 bases). V was pared by 5 bases and J by 6 bases, with 16 bases between. Germline assignment: CDR1 DFQATT and CDR2 SNEGSKA (reference sequence). This CDR3 has 13 amino acids. DNA of the CDR3: TGCAGTGCTCGCCCAACAGGGAGGGATGGCTACACCTTC. Protein product: CSARPTGRDGYTF.

This clonotype was observed a handful of times. V usage is TRBV12-3 or TRBV12-4 and J usage is TRBJ2-2, with 7 bases aligning to TRBD1. CDR3 length: 17 residues. Unmatched junction bases numbered 15, after V lost 7 bases and J lost 4 bases. This CDR3 reads CASTLKGAGRLTGELFF. The CDR3 DNA follows: TGTGCCAGCACCCTTAAGGGGGCCGGGCGACTCACCGGGGAGCTGTTTTTT.